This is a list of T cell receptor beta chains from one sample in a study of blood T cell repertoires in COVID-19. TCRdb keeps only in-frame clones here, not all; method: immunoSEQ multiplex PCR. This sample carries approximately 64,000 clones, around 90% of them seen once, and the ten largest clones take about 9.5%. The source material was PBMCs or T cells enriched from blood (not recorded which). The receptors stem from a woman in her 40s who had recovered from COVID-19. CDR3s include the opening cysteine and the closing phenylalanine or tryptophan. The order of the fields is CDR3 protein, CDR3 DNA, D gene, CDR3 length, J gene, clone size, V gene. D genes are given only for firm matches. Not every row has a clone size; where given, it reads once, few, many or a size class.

CDR3 protein: CASSLYGEGEAFF
CDR3 DNA: TGTGCCAGCAGCTTATACGGGGAGGGTGAAGCTTTCTTT
D gene: .
CDR3 length: 13
J gene: TRBJ1-1
clone size: .
V gene: TRBV7-6

CDR3 protein: CASSIRQGAYSNQPQHF
CDR3 DNA: TGTGCCAGCAGCATTCGACAGGGGGCTTATAGCAATCAGCCCCAGCATTTT
D gene: TRBD1
CDR3 length: 17
J gene: TRBJ1-5
clone size: .
V gene: TRBV13

CDR3 protein: CASSSYTASGNTIYF
CDR3 DNA: TGTGCCAGCAGCTCCTATACAGCCTCTGGAAACACCATATATTTT
D gene: .
CDR3 length: 15
J gene: TRBJ1-3
clone size: .
V gene: TRBV11-2

CDR3 protein: CASSDYEGDNEQFF
CDR3 DNA: TGTGCCAGCAGTGACTACGAGGGGGACAATGAGCAGTTCTTC
D gene: .
CDR3 length: 14
J gene: TRBJ2-1
clone size: .
V gene: TRBV6-4

CDR3 protein: CASSLALGGPNEQFF
CDR3 DNA: TGTGCCAGCAGCTTAGCGCTGGGAGGGCCCAATGAGCAGTTCTTC
D gene: TRBD2
CDR3 length: 15
J gene: TRBJ2-1
clone size: .
V gene: TRBV7-2

CDR3 protein: CASSLDRELEAQYF
CDR3 DNA: TGTGCCAGCAGCTTAGATCGGGAGTTAGAAGCGCAGTACTTC
D gene: .
CDR3 length: 14
J gene: TRBJ2-7
clone size: .
V gene: TRBV11-3

CDR3 protein: CASRGGGALFSGYTF
CDR3 DNA: TGTGCCAGTAGGGGCGGAGGGGCGCTTTTTAGCGGCTACACCTTC
D gene: .
CDR3 length: 15
J gene: TRBJ1-2
clone size: .
V gene: TRBV19

CDR3 protein: CASSYSADTQYF
CDR3 DNA: TGTGCCAGCAGCTACTCGGCAGATACGCAGTATTTT
D gene: .
CDR3 length: 12
J gene: TRBJ2-3
clone size: .
V gene: TRBV9

CDR3 protein: CASSLELAEQETQYF
CDR3 DNA: TGTGCCAGCAGCTTAGAGCTAGCGGAACAAGAGACCCAGTACTTC
D gene: TRBD2
CDR3 length: 15
J gene: TRBJ2-5
clone size: few
V gene: TRBV7-8

CDR3 protein: CSASQSWSSGNTIYF
CDR3 DNA: TGCAGTGCGAGTCAAAGTTGGAGCTCTGGAAACACCATATATTTT
D gene: .
CDR3 length: 15
J gene: TRBJ1-3
clone size: .
V gene: TRBV20-1

CDR3 protein: CASGPNRLYGYTF
CDR3 DNA: TGTGCCAGCGGCCCCAACAGGCTCTATGGCTACACCTTC
D gene: .
CDR3 length: 13
J gene: TRBJ1-2
clone size: .
V gene: TRBV9

CDR3 protein: CASTSPGLNTEAFF
CDR3 DNA: TGTGCCAGCACTTCCCCGGGACTAAACACTGAAGCTTTCTTT
D gene: .
CDR3 length: 14
J gene: TRBJ1-1
clone size: .
V gene: TRBV11-2

CDR3 protein: CASSYGREGNTEAFF
CDR3 DNA: TGTGCCAGCTCATATGGACGGGAAGGAAACACTGAAGCTTTCTTT
D gene: .
CDR3 length: 15
J gene: TRBJ1-1
clone size: .
V gene: TRBV18

CDR3 protein: CASSLVAGQSYEQYF
CDR3 DNA: TGTGCCAGCAGCTTGGTTGCGGGACAGTCTTACGAGCAGTACTTC
D gene: .
CDR3 length: 15
J gene: TRBJ2-7
clone size: .
V gene: TRBV5-5

CDR3 protein: CASSITGLVETQYF
CDR3 DNA: TGTGCCAGTAGTATAACCGGACTGGTAGAGACCCAGTACTTC
D gene: .
CDR3 length: 14
J gene: TRBJ2-5
clone size: .
V gene: TRBV19

CDR3 protein: CASSLRGRGHEQYF
CDR3 DNA: TGTGCCAGCAGCTTGCGGGGCAGGGGACACGAGCAGTACTTC
D gene: .
CDR3 length: 14
J gene: TRBJ2-7
clone size: once
V gene: TRBV5-6

CDR3 protein: CSASPRAGGYTF
CDR3 DNA: TGCAGTGCTAGTCCCAGGGCTGGGGGCTACACCTTC
D gene: .
CDR3 length: 12
J gene: TRBJ1-2
clone size: .
V gene: TRBV20-1

CDR3 protein: CASSFRAGYNGYTF
CDR3 DNA: TGTGCCAGCAGTTTTCGGGCAGGGTACAATGGCTACACCTTC
D gene: .
CDR3 length: 14
J gene: TRBJ1-2
clone size: once
V gene: TRBV27

CDR3 protein: CASSVSSPVNTEAFF
CDR3 DNA: TGTGCCAGCAGTGTTAGCTCCCCGGTGAACACTGAAGCTTTCTTT
D gene: .
CDR3 length: 15
J gene: TRBJ1-1
clone size: .
V gene: TRBV2

CDR3 protein: CASSRTSGGANEQFF
CDR3 DNA: TGTGCTAGCAGCCGAACGAGCGGGGGGGCTAATGAGCAGTTCTTC
D gene: TRBD2
CDR3 length: 15
J gene: TRBJ2-1
clone size: .
V gene: TRBV6-4

CDR3 protein: CASRTLDTYEQYF
CDR3 DNA: TGTGCCAGCAGGACCCTGGACACCTACGAGCAGTACTTC
D gene: .
CDR3 length: 13
J gene: TRBJ2-7
clone size: .
V gene: TRBV6-5

CDR3 protein: CASSPVETQYF
CDR3 DNA: TGTGCCAGCAGCCCAGTGGAGACCCAGTACTTC
D gene: .
CDR3 length: 11
J gene: TRBJ2-5
clone size: .
V gene: TRBV7-9

CDR3 protein: CASNSQEYQPQHF
CDR3 DNA: TGTGCCAGTAACTCACAGGAATACCAGCCCCAGCATTTT
D gene: .
CDR3 length: 13
J gene: TRBJ1-5
clone size: .
V gene: TRBV19

CDR3 protein: CASSSGQGNGYTF
CDR3 DNA: TGTGCCAGCTCATCGGGACAGGGTAATGGCTACACCTTC
D gene: TRBD1
CDR3 length: 13
J gene: TRBJ1-2
clone size: once
V gene: TRBV18

CDR3 protein: CASSPGGDRGGYGYTF
CDR3 DNA: TGCGCCAGCAGCCCCGGGGGGGACAGGGGAGGCTATGGCTACACCTTC
D gene: TRBD1
CDR3 length: 16
J gene: TRBJ1-2
clone size: .
V gene: TRBV5-1

CDR3 protein: CAITSGSGPYGYTF
CDR3 DNA: TGTGCCATCACCTCGGGTAGCGGACCCTATGGCTACACCTTC
D gene: .
CDR3 length: 14
J gene: TRBJ1-2
clone size: .
V gene: TRBV10-3

CDR3 protein: CASSDLAESSYNEQFF
CDR3 DNA: TGTGCCAGCAGTGACTTAGCGGAGAGCTCCTACAATGAGCAGTTCTTC
D gene: .
CDR3 length: 16
J gene: TRBJ2-1
clone size: .
V gene: TRBV6-4

CDR3 protein: CASSEGQGSYGYTF
CDR3 DNA: TGCGCCAGCAGCGAGGGACAGGGTAGCTATGGCTACACCTTC
D gene: TRBD1
CDR3 length: 14
J gene: TRBJ1-2
clone size: .
V gene: TRBV5-1

CDR3 protein: CASGDSSNSPLHF
CDR3 DNA: TGTGCCAGCGGGGACAGCTCGAATTCACCCCTCCACTTT
D gene: TRBD1
CDR3 length: 13
J gene: TRBJ1-6
clone size: .
V gene: TRBV9

CDR3 protein: CASSIISSYNSPLHF
CDR3 DNA: TGTGCCAGCAGTATAATCAGCTCCTATAATTCACCCCTCCACTTT
D gene: .
CDR3 length: 15
J gene: TRBJ1-6
clone size: few
V gene: TRBV2

CDR3 protein: CASSPGTSEPYEQYF
CDR3 DNA: TGTGCCAGCAGTCCCGGGACATCGGAGCCCTACGAGCAGTACTTC
D gene: .
CDR3 length: 15
J gene: TRBJ2-7
clone size: .
V gene: TRBV5-4

CDR3 protein: CVSRGGQEQYF
CDR3 DNA: TGTGTTAGCAGAGGGGGACAGGAGCAGTATTTT
D gene: TRBD1
CDR3 length: 11
J gene: TRBJ2-3
clone size: .
V gene: TRBV25-1

CDR3 protein: CASSLATGNEQFF
CDR3 DNA: TGTGCCAGCAGCTTAGCAACCGGCAATGAGCAGTTCTTC
D gene: .
CDR3 length: 13
J gene: TRBJ2-1
clone size: .
V gene: TRBV7-6

CDR3 protein: CASSPRPYSSGNTIYF
CDR3 DNA: TGTGCCAGCTCACCCCGCCCCTATAGCTCTGGAAACACCATATATTTT
D gene: .
CDR3 length: 16
J gene: TRBJ1-3
clone size: .
V gene: TRBV18

CDR3 protein: CSVGHRQAAYNEQFF
CDR3 DNA: TGCAGCGTCGGACACCGACAGGCAGCCTACAATGAGCAGTTCTTC
D gene: .
CDR3 length: 15
J gene: TRBJ2-1
clone size: .
V gene: TRBV29-1

CDR3 protein: CASSVKGVNYGYTF
CDR3 DNA: TGTGCCAGCAGCGTTAAAGGGGTCAACTATGGCTACACCTTC
D gene: .
CDR3 length: 14
J gene: TRBJ1-2
clone size: once
V gene: TRBV13

CDR3 protein: CASSGGAAKGFF
CDR3 DNA: TGTGCCAGCAGCGGGGGCGCCGCCAAAGGATTCTTT
D gene: .
CDR3 length: 12
J gene: TRBJ1-1
clone size: once
V gene: TRBV7-9

CDR3 protein: CAISEKGTTATNEKLFF
CDR3 DNA: TGTGCCATCAGTGAGAAGGGGACAACAGCAACTAATGAAAAACTGTTTTTT
D gene: .
CDR3 length: 17
J gene: TRBJ1-4
clone size: .
V gene: TRBV10-3

CDR3 protein: CASSWGHPSGGTEAFF
CDR3 DNA: TGTGCCAGCAGTTGGGGTCACCCTTCCGGGGGCACTGAAGCTTTCTTT
D gene: .
CDR3 length: 16
J gene: TRBJ1-1
clone size: .
V gene: TRBV6-6

CDR3 protein: CASSIDRSNQPQHF
CDR3 DNA: TGTGCCAGCAGTATCGACAGGAGTAATCAGCCCCAGCATTTT
D gene: .
CDR3 length: 14
J gene: TRBJ1-5
clone size: .
V gene: TRBV27

CDR3 protein: CASSDGARDRPSGETQYF
CDR3 DNA: TGTGCCAGCAGTGATGGGGCCCGGGACAGGCCTTCTGGGGAGACCCAGTACTTC
D gene: TRBD1
CDR3 length: 18
J gene: TRBJ2-5
clone size: .
V gene: TRBV25-1

CDR3 protein: CASSDPPRNQPQHF
CDR3 DNA: TGTGCCAGCAGTGACCCTCCTCGCAATCAGCCCCAGCATTTT
D gene: .
CDR3 length: 14
J gene: TRBJ1-5
clone size: .
V gene: TRBV6-1

CDR3 protein: CASSPEADSNSPLHF
CDR3 DNA: TGTGCCAGCAGCCCAGAGGCGGACAGTAATTCACCCCTCCACTTT
D gene: .
CDR3 length: 15
J gene: TRBJ1-6
clone size: .
V gene: TRBV7-2

CDR3 protein: CASSSPGQGFQTQYF
CDR3 DNA: TGTGCCAGCAGTTCCCCGGGACAGGGTTTTCAGACCCAGTACTTC
D gene: TRBD1
CDR3 length: 15
J gene: TRBJ2-5
clone size: .
V gene: TRBV6-5

CDR3 protein: CASSQPGSAGELFF
CDR3 DNA: TGTGCCAGCAGCCAACCAGGGTCCGCCGGGGAGCTGTTTTTT
D gene: .
CDR3 length: 14
J gene: TRBJ2-2
clone size: .
V gene: TRBV3-1/TRBV3-2

CDR3 protein: CASSFGTYNEQYF
CDR3 DNA: TGTGCCAGCAGCTTTGGGACATATAACGAGCAGTACTTC
D gene: .
CDR3 length: 13
J gene: TRBJ2-7
clone size: .
V gene: TRBV5-8

CDR3 protein: CASRPGGGSDNEQFF
CDR3 DNA: TGTGCCAGCAGACCGGGGGGCGGGAGTGACAATGAGCAGTTCTTC
D gene: .
CDR3 length: 15
J gene: TRBJ2-1
clone size: once
V gene: TRBV21-1

CDR3 protein: CATSEDRGRGSPLHF
CDR3 DNA: TGTGCCACCAGTGAGGACAGGGGGCGCGGTTCACCCCTCCACTTT
D gene: TRBD1
CDR3 length: 15
J gene: TRBJ1-6
clone size: .
V gene: TRBV24-1

CDR3 protein: CASSLGVIGNTIYF
CDR3 DNA: TGTGCCAGCAGCTTAGGAGTTATTGGAAACACCATATATTTT
D gene: .
CDR3 length: 14
J gene: TRBJ1-3
clone size: .
V gene: TRBV7-6

CDR3 protein: CAIRRETATDTQYF
CDR3 DNA: TGTGCCATCAGGCGGGAGACCGCTACAGATACGCAGTATTTT
D gene: TRBD2
CDR3 length: 14
J gene: TRBJ2-3
clone size: .
V gene: TRBV10-3

CDR3 protein: CASSDGGDTEAFF
CDR3 DNA: TGTGCCAGCAGTGACGGTGGAGACACTGAAGCTTTCTTT
D gene: .
CDR3 length: 13
J gene: TRBJ1-1
clone size: .
V gene: TRBV6-1

CDR3 protein: CASSLSGIQETQYF
CDR3 DNA: TGTGCCAGCAGCTTGAGCGGGATTCAAGAGACCCAGTACTTC
D gene: TRBD2
CDR3 length: 14
J gene: TRBJ2-5
clone size: .
V gene: TRBV7-9

CDR3 protein: CASSTPPVGYTF
CDR3 DNA: TGTGCCAGTAGTACCCCGCCAGTCGGCTACACCTTC
D gene: .
CDR3 length: 12
J gene: TRBJ1-2
clone size: .
V gene: TRBV19

CDR3 protein: CASSIGTYSGELFF
CDR3 DNA: TGTGCCAGTAGTATAGGGACTTATTCCGGGGAGCTGTTTTTT
D gene: .
CDR3 length: 14
J gene: TRBJ2-2
clone size: .
V gene: TRBV19

CDR3 protein: CASSLGARETQYF
CDR3 DNA: TGTGCCAGCAGCCTAGGGGCACGGGAGACCCAGTACTTC
D gene: .
CDR3 length: 13
J gene: TRBJ2-5
clone size: .
V gene: TRBV7-9